Given below is one T cell receptor (beta chain) in context. Its antigen is unknown. The junction differs from germline at one of its ends, possibly a read error. The study ran its PCR with 60 Vbeta and 13 Jbeta primers. Here immunoSEQ multiplex PCR was the method, and the copy in TCRdb shows in-frame clones only, minus some. This table has about 140,000 clones, around 82% appearing once. The data were obtained in a study of cytomegalovirus exposure and HLA in healthy donors. Study outcomes and limitations: Segments of the TCR beta V type were, in most cases, productive about 87% or about 30% of the time in an earlier analysis. Sequencing likely caused a cluster of highly shared sequence variants. Testing in vitro showed a few CMV-associated chains specific for CMV antigens.

CDR3 length: 15 amino acids. From germline, CDR1 is SSHAT and CDR2 FNYEAQ (reference sequence). This TCR derives from a man aged 18 to 30 in good health and CMV-seropositive. The chain uses TRBV7-7 and TRBJ2-5; 10 bases align to TRBD1. Material for sequencing was PBMCs. The CDR3 sequence is CASSPSGTGEGTQYF. Written as DNA, the CDR3 is TGTGCTAGCAGCCCAAGTGGGACAGGGGAAGGGACCCAGTACTTC.